Listed below are T cell receptor beta chains from one sample, sequenced in a study of T cells in pancreatic ductal adenocarcinoma. Assay used: immunoSEQ multiplex PCR; TCRdb lists only in-frame clones, some missing. The sample has more than 85,000 clones, about 95% seen once. The sequenced sample was PBMCs. Receptors originate from a human donor with pancreatic ductal adenocarcinoma. The conserved cysteine and the conserved F or W are not part of the CDR3 here.

v_call: TRBV4-1
j_call: TRBJ2-7
cdr3_aa: ASSQDALREQY

v_call: TRBV6-5
j_call: TRBJ2-1
cdr3_aa: ASSYSGVAGVVEQF

v_call: TRBV5-1
j_call: TRBJ1-2
cdr3_aa: ASSIGQGSNYGYT

v_call: TRBV6-1
j_call: TRBJ1-1
cdr3_aa: ASRDSLWEAF

v_call: TRBV7-9
j_call: TRBJ1-5
cdr3_aa: ASSWGDSFDQPQH

v_call: TRBV6-5
j_call: TRBJ1-2
cdr3_aa: ASSYSIGANYGYT

v_call: TRBV7-9
j_call: TRBJ2-3
cdr3_aa: AGAGGLTDTQY

v_call: TRBV5-6
j_call: TRBJ2-5
cdr3_aa: ASSFTGQAALFQETQY

v_call: TRBV6-1
j_call: TRBJ2-3
cdr3_aa: ASKLASTDTQY

v_call: TRBV25-1
j_call: TRBJ2-5
cdr3_aa: ASSVTQGIGETQY

v_call: TRBV18
j_call: TRBJ1-4
cdr3_aa: ASSLGTGDNEKLF

v_call: TRBV6-5
j_call: TRBJ2-7
cdr3_aa: ASSYSTGGGPYEQY

v_call: TRBV7-9
j_call: TRBJ2-5
cdr3_aa: ASSYGLGQETQY

v_call: TRBV4-1
j_call: TRBJ2-2
cdr3_aa: ASSTRSGQGAGTGELF

v_call: TRBV9
j_call: TRBJ2-2
cdr3_aa: ASSGPRIAANTGELF

v_call: TRBV28
j_call: TRBJ1-2
cdr3_aa: ASSVIQTDYGYT

v_call: TRBV30
j_call: TRBJ2-1
cdr3_aa: AWSTYNEQF

v_call: TRBV18
j_call: TRBJ2-1
cdr3_aa: ASSPMKPSTGNNEQF

v_call: TRBV4-2
j_call: TRBJ2-7
cdr3_aa: ASSQAGTPYEQY

v_call: TRBV7-2
j_call: TRBJ2-7
cdr3_aa: ASSRLAGGDKTYEQY

v_call: TRBV7-6
j_call: TRBJ2-1
cdr3_aa: ASSLRSGRLGEQF

v_call: TRBV5-4
j_call: TRBJ2-5
cdr3_aa: ASSRPEAFAETQY

v_call: TRBV4-2
j_call: TRBJ2-2
cdr3_aa: ASSQDKGRAGTGELF

v_call: TRBV5-4
j_call: TRBJ2-6
cdr3_aa: ASSLGRRLAQSGANVLT

v_call: TRBV28
j_call: TRBJ2-7
cdr3_aa: ASSSGTRSSYEQY

v_call: TRBV5-1
j_call: TRBJ2-5
cdr3_aa: ASNPSGQIQETQY

v_call: TRBV9
j_call: TRBJ2-3
cdr3_aa: ASSQTGTSGTDTQY

v_call: TRBV5-6
j_call: TRBJ2-7
cdr3_aa: ASRLGAQAEQY

v_call: TRBV10-3
j_call: TRBJ2-1
cdr3_aa: AIRTGLDKYNEQF

v_call: TRBV30
j_call: TRBJ2-7
cdr3_aa: AWRWGPGYEQY

v_call: TRBV28
j_call: TRBJ2-7
cdr3_aa: ASSPLAEFTYEQY

v_call: TRBV19
j_call: TRBJ2-2
cdr3_aa: ASSKAGGPGGELF

v_call: TRBV18
j_call: TRBJ1-3
cdr3_aa: ASSPEAPASPGNTIY

v_call: TRBV7-6
j_call: TRBJ1-5
cdr3_aa: ASSLRQVFNQPQH

v_call: TRBV7-3
j_call: TRBJ2-3
cdr3_aa: ASSSGQITDTQY

v_call: TRBV27
j_call: TRBJ2-2
cdr3_aa: ATIGGGADTGELF

v_call: TRBV28
j_call: TRBJ2-7
cdr3_aa: ASSLYGGGNEQY

v_call: TRBV9
j_call: TRBJ2-1
cdr3_aa: ASSVGSYNEQF

v_call: TRBV7-2
j_call: TRBJ2-7
cdr3_aa: ASSLEASSVYEQY

v_call: TRBV6-1
j_call: TRBJ2-5
cdr3_aa: ASGRGLAETQY

v_call: TRBV9
j_call: TRBJ2-3
cdr3_aa: ASSRGDRHTDTQY